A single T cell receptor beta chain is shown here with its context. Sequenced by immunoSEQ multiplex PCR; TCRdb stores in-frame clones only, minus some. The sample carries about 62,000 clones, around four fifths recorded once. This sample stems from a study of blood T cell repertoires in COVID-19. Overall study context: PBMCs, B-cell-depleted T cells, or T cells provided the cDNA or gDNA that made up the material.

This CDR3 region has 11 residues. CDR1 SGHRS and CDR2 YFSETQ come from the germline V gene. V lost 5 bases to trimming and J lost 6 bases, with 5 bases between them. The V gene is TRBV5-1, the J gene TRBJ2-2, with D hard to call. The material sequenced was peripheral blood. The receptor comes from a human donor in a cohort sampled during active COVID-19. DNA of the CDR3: TGCGCCAGCAGGGGCCCCGGGGAGCTGTTTTTT. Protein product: CASRGPGELFF.